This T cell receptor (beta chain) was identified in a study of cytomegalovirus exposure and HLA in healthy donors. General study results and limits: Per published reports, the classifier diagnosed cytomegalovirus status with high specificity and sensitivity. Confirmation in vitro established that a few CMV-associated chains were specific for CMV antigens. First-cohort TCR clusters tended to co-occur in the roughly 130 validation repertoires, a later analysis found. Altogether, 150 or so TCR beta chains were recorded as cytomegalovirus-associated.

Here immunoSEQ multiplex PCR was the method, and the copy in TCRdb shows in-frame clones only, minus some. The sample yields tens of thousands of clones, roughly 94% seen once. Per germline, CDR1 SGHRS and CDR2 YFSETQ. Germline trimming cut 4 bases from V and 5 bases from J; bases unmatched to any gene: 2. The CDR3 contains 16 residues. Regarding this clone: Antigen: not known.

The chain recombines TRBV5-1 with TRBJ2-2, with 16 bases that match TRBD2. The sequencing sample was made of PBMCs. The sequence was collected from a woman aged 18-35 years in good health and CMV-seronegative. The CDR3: CASSPGLAGGTGELFF. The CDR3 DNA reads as TGCGCCAGCAGCCCGGGACTAGCGGGAGGGACCGGGGAGCTGTTTTTT.